Listed below are T cell receptor beta chains from one sample, sequenced in a study of T cell repertoires in aging, cancer and after chemotherapy. TCRdb passed the multiplex PCR reads through MiXCR, listing each CDR3 protein once. The table records about 12,000 distinct CDR3 sequences, 31% of them present only once. The sequenced material came from blood. The receptors stem from a human donor in good health. The donor label of this sample is uncertain. CDR3s include the opening cysteine and the closing phenylalanine or tryptophan. The order of the fields is V gene, clone size, J gene, CDR3 protein. Rows may omit the clone size; those that give it use once, few, many or a size class.

TRBV6-1	.	TRBJ1-2	CASTVRGADYNYTF
TRBV5-6	.	TRBJ1-1	CASSFSWGAGGEAFF
TRBV13	.	TRBJ2-7	CASSLGKSYEQYF
TRBV12-3/TRBV12-4	.	TRBJ1-2	CASSPNRGGYGYTF
TRBV27	medium-sized	TRBJ1-4	CASSPTGRYEKLFF
TRBV5-6	.	TRBJ1-1	CASSFQERGNTEAFF
TRBV5-4	.	TRBJ2-6	CASSLSGTGYSGANVLTF
TRBV6-5	medium-sized	TRBJ2-2	CASSPPDRGTGELFF
TRBV5-4	.	TRBJ2-5	CASSWAVGQETQYF
TRBV19	few	TRBJ1-5	CASSIRGHQPQHF
TRBV10-3	few	TRBJ1-3	CAISEPQISGNTIYF
TRBV27	few	TRBJ1-1	CASSLWGVGLNTEAFF
TRBV5-5	.	TRBJ1-4	CASSFFPGEKLFF
TRBV12-3/TRBV12-4	.	TRBJ1-4	CASSLEGGKLFF
TRBV27	few	TRBJ2-1	CASSSPSGGAFGEQFF
TRBV12-3/TRBV12-4	medium-sized	TRBJ1-5	CASSPGGFQPQHF
TRBV6-2/TRBV6-3	medium-sized	TRBJ2-3	CASSGSGGADTQYF
TRBV6-5	.	TRBJ1-1	CASSYSGQGTTEAFF
TRBV7-9	.	TRBJ1-6	CASSLGLRVDSPLHF
TRBV12-3/TRBV12-4	.	TRBJ1-5	CASNQGFQPQHF
TRBV11-2	.	TRBJ2-3	CASRGLTTDTQYF
TRBV6-5	.	TRBJ1-3	CASRSGVNTIYF
TRBV10-3	.	TRBJ1-2	CAISGGATYGYTF
TRBV7-2	.	TRBJ2-3	CASSLVPAGGGSTDTQYF
TRBV19	few	TRBJ1-1	CASSKRAFQFLNTEAFF
TRBV6-5	medium-sized	TRBJ2-1	CASSPGLPYNEQFF
TRBV6-5	.	TRBJ1-2	CASSYNGDSQNYGYTF